This TCR beta chain was profiled in a study of T cells in Graves' hyperthyroidism and ophthalmopathy. Regions amplified from RNA transcripts were the TCR beta CDR3 regions. First-round RT-PCR with HTBI primers amplified the TCR CDR3 region. TCRdb re-analysed the multiplex PCR reads in MiXCR, keeping a single row per CDR3 protein. The top ten clones hold less than 4.5% of a sample with around 620,000 distinct CDR3 sequences, around 15% of them seen once. The sample holds a few counts of this clonotype. The antigen is unknown. Study-wide findings and caveats: Model predictions of ophthalmopathy came a median roughly 6.7 months before onset.

The CDR3 spans 15 residues. V was cut by 8 bases and J by 6 bases, with 23 bases left in between. The germline V gene has CDR1 DFQATT and CDR2 SNEGSKA (reference sequence). This chain uses TRBV20-1 with TRBJ2-1; either TRBD1 or TRBD2 may supply D (6 bases each). The sequence came from a woman younger than 45 with Graves' hyperthyroidism. The sequenced sample consisted of blood. The CDR3 sequence: CSRLGLRGGGNEQFF. CDR3 sequence (DNA): TGCAGTCGGTTGGGACTCCGAGGGGGAGGCAATGAGCAGTTCTTC.